Listed below are T cell receptor beta chains from one sample, sequenced in a study of T cell repertoires in cytomegalovirus infection. TCRdb recomputed calls from the reads with MiXCR, one row per CDR3 protein. The data contain around 800,000 distinct CDR3 sequences, around a third of them seen just once; the ten biggest clones take up approximately 13%. Antigen specificity for these receptors is unknown. The starting material was cultured CD8+ T cells from PBMCs, obtained from culture after CMV antigen stimulation. The receptors shown here come from a human donor in good health (CMV status not recorded). Some clones in this sample may be carry-over from other donors' samples. CDR3s include the opening cysteine and the closing phenylalanine or tryptophan. A clone size is listed for some rows: how often the clone was seen (once, few, many), or a class if it is expanded.

TRBJ1-5,TRBV7-6,16,few,CASRRLDRGSNQPQHF
TRBJ2-2,TRBV10-3,14,.,CAISQGSNTGELFF
TRBJ2-7,TRBV5-3,15,.,CARSLTSSNSYEQYF
TRBJ1-1,TRBV6-2/TRBV6-3,16,.,CASSFRLSTLDTEAFF
TRBJ1-2,TRBV7-8,16,many,CASSSRDLTFHYGYTF
TRBJ1-4,TRBV12-3/TRBV12-4,12,.,CASSLSYEKLFF
TRBJ2-3,TRBV6-6,16,.,CASSVATGGVTDTQYF
TRBJ1-1,TRBV29-1,14,.,CSARGQLMNTEAFF
TRBJ2-1,TRBV7-9,16,.,CASSPSTGSPYNEQFF
TRBJ1-2,TRBV5-5,12,few,CASSVTGGGYTF
TRBJ1-2,TRBV27,12,.,CAIRDSSYGYTF
TRBJ2-5,TRBV12-5,12,few,CASGSTEETQYF
TRBJ2-3,TRBV11-3,15,.,CASSLTGRPTDTQYF
TRBJ2-7,TRBV6-1,14,.,CASSDDRRNYEQYF
TRBJ2-7,TRBV29-1,17,few,CSVEGRGQQGNSYEQYF
TRBJ2-2,TRBV11-2,14,.,CASSWDRGTGELFF
TRBJ1-1,TRBV12-3/TRBV12-4,12,.,CASRPGHTEAFF
TRBJ1-6,TRBV6-6,15,.,CASTPARDRDSPLHF
TRBJ2-7,TRBV5-1,15,.,CASSSDSYSSYEQYF
TRBJ1-1,TRBV4-3,14,.,CASSQRQVNTEAFF
TRBJ2-3,TRBV27,15,.,CASGTGGRGTDTQYF
TRBJ1-5,TRBV28,15,.,CASSPDGGARQPQHF
TRBJ2-5,TRBV7-7,15,many,CASSDGPSYQETQYF
TRBJ2-3,TRBV7-2,20,many,CASSQILGLAGGRPYDTQYF
TRBJ1-6,TRBV11-2,14,many,CASRPQGFDSPLHF
TRBJ2-2,TRBV14,17,.,CASSQDPWVRGTGELFF
TRBJ1-6,TRBV3-1,16,.,CASSLAGRGVGSPLHF
TRBJ1-1,TRBV28,16,few,CASSFGGRGENTEAFF
TRBJ2-1,TRBV29-1,13,.,CSVQGANYNEQFF
TRBJ1-5,TRBV27,16,.,CASAVAGGYANQPQHF
TRBJ2-5,TRBV12-3/TRBV12-4,14,many,CASSLLTGDETQYF
TRBJ1-1,TRBV19,15,many,CASSPRTGMNTEAFF
TRBJ2-1,TRBV6-2/TRBV6-3,18,.,CASSYGFSGGSSYNEQFF
TRBJ2-5,TRBV14,16,.,CASSQGWASPGETQYF
TRBJ2-4,TRBV7-9,13,.,CANSTGSKNIQYF
TRBJ2-1,TRBV6-5,17,many,CASSYSWTSLPFGEQFF
TRBJ1-2,TRBV6-4,15,.,CASSSAPTGFSGYTF
TRBJ1-6,TRBV4-1,13,few,CASSQQGVSPLHF
TRBJ1-2,TRBV7-8,14,.,CASRQSGTNYGYTF
TRBJ2-3,TRBV7-9,13,.,CASRGGRTDTQYF